This T cell receptor beta chain originates from a study of PD-1 blockade in classical Hodgkin lymphoma. Overall study results and limits: Baseline diversity in complete responders resembled that of newly diagnosed patients. Researchers reported that CD4+ TCR diversity, though not CD8+, rose significantly by C4D1. With respect to the repertoire differences, their causes, possibly disease activity or prior therapy, remain undefined.

Exposure to brentuximab vedotin varied, and each patient had relapsed following autologous stem cell transplantation. Profiling relied on immunoSEQ multiplex PCR, and the TCRdb table lists in-frame clones only, not all of them. In the table there are 25,000 to 30,000 clones, 70% to 90% of which are singletons. V gave up 4 bases and J gave up 6 bases; unmatched junction bases: 11. Germline CDR1 is MNHEY and CDR2 is SMNVEV (reference sequence). The CDR3 is 15 amino acids. As for this clone: As yet, its antigen is unknown.

The V call is TRBV27, the J call TRBJ2-7; 8 bases fit TRBD1. This clonotype originated in a human donor with classical Hodgkin lymphoma. The source was peripheral blood mononuclear cells (PBMCs), collected at baseline. CDR3: CASSSPGQASVEQYF. In DNA, the CDR3 is TGTGCCAGCAGTTCCCCGGGACAGGCATCCGTCGAGCAGTACTTC.